This TCR beta chain was obtained from a study of cytomegalovirus exposure and HLA in healthy donors. Study-wide findings and caveats: After further analysis at a later stage, some 15,000 TCR beta sequences were associated with HLA alleles at 0.05 false discovery rate. Under in vitro conditions, a few CMV-associated chains were confirmed as specific for CMV antigens.

Regarding donors, all were healthy bone marrow donors. The PCR used 60 Vbeta and 13 Jbeta primers. Produced via immunoSEQ multiplex PCR; TCRdb's table is partial and in-frame only. This table holds about 130,000 clones, 65% to 90% found once. Worth noting for this clone: What it binds is not known.

CDR3 length: 15 amino acids. Looked up from germline, CDR1 is PRHDT and CDR2 is FYEKMQ (reference sequence). Losses at the gene ends were 5 bases for V and 5 bases for J; bases not matched to a gene: 10. The specimen sequenced was PBMCs. The gene calls are TRBV13 and TRBJ2-7, with 9 bases lining up with TRBD1. The receptor was isolated from a girl aged 2 to 10 in good health and CMV-seronegative. The DNA of the CDR3 is TGTGCCAGCAGCGCTGCCGGGACAGGGACCCACGAGCAGTACTTC. Protein sequence: CASSAAGTGTHEQYF.